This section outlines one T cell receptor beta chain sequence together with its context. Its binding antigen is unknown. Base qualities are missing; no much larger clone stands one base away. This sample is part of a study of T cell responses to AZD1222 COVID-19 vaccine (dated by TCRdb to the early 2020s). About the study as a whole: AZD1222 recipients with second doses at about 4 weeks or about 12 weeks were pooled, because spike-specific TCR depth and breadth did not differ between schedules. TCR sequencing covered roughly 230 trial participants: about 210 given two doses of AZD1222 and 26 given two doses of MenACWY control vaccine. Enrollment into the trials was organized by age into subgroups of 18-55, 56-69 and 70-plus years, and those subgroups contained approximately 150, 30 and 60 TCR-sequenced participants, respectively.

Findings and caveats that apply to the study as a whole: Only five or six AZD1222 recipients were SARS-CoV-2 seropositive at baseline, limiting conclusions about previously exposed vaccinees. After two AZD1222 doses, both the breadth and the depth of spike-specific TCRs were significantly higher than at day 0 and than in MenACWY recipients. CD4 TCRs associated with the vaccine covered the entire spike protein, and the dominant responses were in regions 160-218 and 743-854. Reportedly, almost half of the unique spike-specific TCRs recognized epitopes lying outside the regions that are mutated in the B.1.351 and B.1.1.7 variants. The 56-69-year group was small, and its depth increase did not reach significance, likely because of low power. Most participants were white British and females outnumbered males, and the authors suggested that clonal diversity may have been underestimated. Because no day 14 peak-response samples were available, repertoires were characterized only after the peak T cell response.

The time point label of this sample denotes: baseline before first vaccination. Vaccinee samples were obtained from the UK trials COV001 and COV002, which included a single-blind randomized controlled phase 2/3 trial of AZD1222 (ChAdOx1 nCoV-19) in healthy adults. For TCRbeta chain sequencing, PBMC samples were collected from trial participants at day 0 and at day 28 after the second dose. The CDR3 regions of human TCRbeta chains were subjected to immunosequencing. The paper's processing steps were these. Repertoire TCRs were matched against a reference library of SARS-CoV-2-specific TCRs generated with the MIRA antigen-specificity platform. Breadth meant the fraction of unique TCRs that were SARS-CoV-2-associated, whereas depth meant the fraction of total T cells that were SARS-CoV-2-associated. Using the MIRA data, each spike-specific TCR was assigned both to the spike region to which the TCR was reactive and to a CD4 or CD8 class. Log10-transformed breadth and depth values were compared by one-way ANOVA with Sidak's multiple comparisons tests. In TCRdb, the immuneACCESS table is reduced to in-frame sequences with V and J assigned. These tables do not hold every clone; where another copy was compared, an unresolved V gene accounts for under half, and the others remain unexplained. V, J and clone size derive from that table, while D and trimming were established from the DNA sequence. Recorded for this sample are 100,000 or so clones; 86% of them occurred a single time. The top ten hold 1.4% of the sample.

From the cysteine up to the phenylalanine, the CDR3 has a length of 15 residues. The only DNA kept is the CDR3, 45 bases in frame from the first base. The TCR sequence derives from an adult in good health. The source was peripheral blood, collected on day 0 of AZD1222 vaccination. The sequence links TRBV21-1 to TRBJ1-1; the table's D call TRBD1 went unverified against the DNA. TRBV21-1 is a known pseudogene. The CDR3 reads CASSPPGQENTEAFF. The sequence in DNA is TGTGCCAGCAGCCCCCCGGGACAGGAGAACACTGAAGCTTTCTTT.